What follows are 7 T cell receptor beta chains derived from one specimen sequenced in a study of blood T cell repertoires in COVID-19. The table came from immunoSEQ multiplex PCR; TCRdb's copy has only in-frame clones and leaves some out. This sample carries more than 110,000 clones, roughly 84% of them seen once, and the ten largest clones take around 8%. The sample taken for sequencing was peripheral blood. The source of these receptors is a human donor in a cohort sampled during active COVID-19.

This clone has a handful of counts. The CDR3 spells CASSLVSPEQYF. CDR3 nucleotide sequence: TGTGCCAGCAGCTTAGTTAGTCCCGAGCAGTACTTC. The rearrangement links TRBV7-2 to TRBJ2-7; D unresolved. This CDR3 is 12 amino acids long. Germline CDR1 is SGHTA and CDR2 is FQGNSA. Trimming pared 1 base from V and 6 bases from J, leaving 7 bases between.

J is TRBJ1-2 and V is TRBV3-1 (or the pseudogene TRBV3-2), with TRBD1 matching 8 bases. The CDR3 length is 14 residues. CDR1 and CDR2 from the germline V gene are LGHDT and YNNKEL (reference sequence). V dropped 5 bases and J dropped 8; count of bases not matched to a gene: 10. The CDR3 DNA reads as TGTGCCAGCAGCTCGGGCAGGGGGCCGGTAGGCTACACCTTC. Its protein is CASSSGRGPVGYTF.

V gene TRBV27 combines with J gene TRBJ1-6; the D is unclear. With 4 bases removed from V and 10 bases from J, the gap between germline ends came to 11 bases. The CDR3 is made up of 13 amino acids. From germline, CDR1 is MNHEY and CDR2 SMNVEV (reference sequence). This chain's CDR3 is CASSSPGTSPLHF. The CDR3 DNA reads as TGTGCCAGCAGTTCCCCAGGAACCTCACCCCTCCACTTT.

The chain couples TRBV27 to TRBJ1-1; TRBD1 agrees at 8 bases. V gave up 2 bases and J gave up 0 bases; unmatched junction bases: 2. The CDR3 length is 15 residues. Germline V lookup: CDR1 MNHEY, CDR2 SMNVEV (reference sequence). The CDR3 loop reads CASSLRTGLNTEAFF. CDR3 DNA: TGTGCCAGCAGTTTAAGGACAGGGCTGAACACTGAAGCTTTCTTT.

CDR3: CASSTGTGSNEQFF. As DNA, the CDR3 is TGTGCCAGCAGCACCGGGACAGGGTCCAATGAGCAGTTCTTC. The chain is built from TRBV7-2 and TRBJ2-1, with TRBD1 matching over 9 bases. The CDR3 runs to 14 residues. The J segment lost 6 bases and the V segment lost 5 bases, leaving 5 bases of the junction unmatched. The germline V gene has CDR1 SGHTA and CDR2 FQGNSA.

The chain recombines TRBV5-6 with TRBJ1-4, with D maybe TRBD1 (5 bases). Germline values: CDR1 SGHDT, CDR2 YYEEEE. V lost 0 bases and J 7 bases, leaving 16 bases between the germline ends. The CDR3 has 16 residues. Here the CDR3 DNA reads TGTGCCAGCAGCTTGGGGCGGGGCAGGCTGGGTGAAAAACTGTTTTTT. Encoded protein: CASSLGRGRLGEKLFF. Drawing the rest from reference TRBV5-6 and TRBJ1-4, the complete variable domain is DAGVTQSPTHLIKTRGQQVTLRCSPKSGHDTVSWYQQALGQGPQFIFQYYEEEERQRGNFPDRFSGHQFPNYSSELNVNALLLGDSALYLCASSLGRGRLGEKLFFGSGTQLSVL.

The chain carries TRBV5-4 and TRBJ2-1; 12 nucleotides align to TRBD1. Germline CDR1 SGHNT, CDR2 YYREEE (reference sequence). The length of the CDR3 is 17 residues. V gave up 4 bases and J gave up 6 bases; unmatched junction bases: 11. The CDR3 spells CASSGTPGQGAGNEQFF. In DNA form, the CDR3 reads TGTGCCAGCAGCGGAACTCCGGGACAGGGGGCTGGCAATGAGCAGTTCTTC.